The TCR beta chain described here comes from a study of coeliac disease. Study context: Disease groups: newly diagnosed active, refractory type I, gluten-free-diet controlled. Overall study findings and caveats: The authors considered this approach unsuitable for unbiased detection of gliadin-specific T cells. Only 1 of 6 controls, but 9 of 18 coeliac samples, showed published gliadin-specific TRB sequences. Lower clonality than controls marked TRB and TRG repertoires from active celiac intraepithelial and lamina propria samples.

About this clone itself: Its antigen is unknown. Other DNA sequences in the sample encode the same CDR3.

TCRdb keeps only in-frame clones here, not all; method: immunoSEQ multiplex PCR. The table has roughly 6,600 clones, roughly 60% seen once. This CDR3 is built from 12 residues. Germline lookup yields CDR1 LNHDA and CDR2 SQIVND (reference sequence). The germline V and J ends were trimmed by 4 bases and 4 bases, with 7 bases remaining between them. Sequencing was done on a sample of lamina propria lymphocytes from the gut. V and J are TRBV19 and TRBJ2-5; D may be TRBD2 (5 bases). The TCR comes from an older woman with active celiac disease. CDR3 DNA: TGTGCCAGTAGTAGTGCGGGAGAGACCCAGTACTTC. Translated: CASSSAGETQYF.